This T cell receptor beta chain comes out of a study of blood T cell repertoires in COVID-19. Data came from immunoSEQ multiplex PCR; TCRdb stores just in-frame clones and leaves some out. This table has around 420,000 clones, approximately 85% appearing once. Trimming removed 5 bases from V and 2 bases from J; junction bases left unmatched: 7. The CDR3 sequence is 15 residues long. Germline V gene lookup returns CDR1 MNHEY and CDR2 SVGAGI. This TCR derives from a woman between 40 and 50 years old with acute COVID-19. This sequence joins TRBV6-5 and TRBJ2-3; 7 bases line up with TRBD2. Sequenced input: PBMCs or T cells enriched from blood (not recorded which). Here the CDR3 reads CASSKSSGFTDTQYF. In DNA form, the CDR3 reads TGTGCCAGCAGTAAGTCTAGCGGATTCACAGATACGCAGTATTTT.